This is a list of T cell receptor beta chains from one sample in a study of blood T cell repertoires in COVID-19. Sequencing was performed with immunoSEQ multiplex PCR; in TCRdb, only in-frame clones are kept and a portion is missing. The data show about 200,000 clones, 86% seen once. The sequencing sample was made of PBMCs or T cells enriched from blood (not recorded which). All receptors derive from a man between 40 and 49 years old with acute COVID-19. Both conserved end residues are part of each CDR3. The D gene is left open where the match is weak.

TRBJ1-2 TRBV20-1 . TGCAGTGCAGGGGTTGGCTACACCTTC CSAGVGYTF
TRBJ1-2 TRBV28 TRBD1 TGTGCCAGCAGCTCCGGACAGGTTATTATGAGAAACTATGGCTACACCTTC CASSSGQVIMRNYGYTF
TRBJ1-2 TRBV28 TRBD1 TGTGCCAGCAGTGCACAGGGGCCTGGCTACACCTTC CASSAQGPGYTF
TRBJ2-7 TRBV5-1 . TGCGCCAGCAGCCTAGCCCCCGGGAACCCATACGAGCAGTACTTC CASSLAPGNPYEQYF
TRBJ2-5 TRBV12-3/TRBV12-4 TRBD2 TGTGCCAGCAGCTCACGGGGGGGAGAGACCCAGTACTTC CASSSRGGETQYF
TRBJ2-7 TRBV18 . TGTGCCAGCTCACCCTCCGGGGTAATATCCTACGAGCAGTACTTC CASSPSGVISYEQYF
TRBJ2-6 TRBV6-5 . TGTGCCAGCAGTTATGGCGGTCCCTCTGGGGCCAACGTCCTGACTTTC CASSYGGPSGANVLTF
TRBJ1-1 TRBV24-1 TRBD1 TGTGCCACCAGTAGCAGGGGGCAAACTGAAGCTTTCTTT CATSSRGQTEAFF
TRBJ2-7 TRBV27 . TGTGCCAGCAGTGGTGAATTAGGGGTAAAATACGAGCAGTACTTC CASSGELGVKYEQYF
TRBJ2-5 TRBV30 . TGTGCCTGGAGGCCGCACCAGGAAGAGACCCAGTACTTC CAWRPHQEETQYF
TRBJ2-3 TRBV5-4 TRBD1 TGTGCCAGCAGCTTGCAAACAGGGGTCACAGATACGCAGTATTTT CASSLQTGVTDTQYF
TRBJ1-4 TRBV9 . TGTGCCAGCAGCGTAGCTGGAGGGCTGACTAATGAAAAACTGTTTTTT CASSVAGGLTNEKLFF
TRBJ1-1 TRBV20-1 . TGCAGTCCCACCACGCAGGCAGCTTTCTTT CSPTTQAAFF
TRBJ2-7 TRBV27 . TGTGCCAGCTCCTTCCAACCCACCCAGGGCACCTCCTACGAGCAGTACTTC CASSFQPTQGTSYEQYF